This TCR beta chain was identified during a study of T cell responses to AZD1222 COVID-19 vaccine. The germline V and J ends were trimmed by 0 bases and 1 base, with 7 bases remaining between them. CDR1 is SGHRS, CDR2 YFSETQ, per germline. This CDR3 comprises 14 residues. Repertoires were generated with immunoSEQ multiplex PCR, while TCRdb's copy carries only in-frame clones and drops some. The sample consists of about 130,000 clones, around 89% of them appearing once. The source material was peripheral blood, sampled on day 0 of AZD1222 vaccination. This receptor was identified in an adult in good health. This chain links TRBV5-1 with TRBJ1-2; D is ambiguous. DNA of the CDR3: TGCGCCAGCAGCTTGGACAGCCATAACTATGGCTACACCTTC. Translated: CASSLDSHNYGYTF.